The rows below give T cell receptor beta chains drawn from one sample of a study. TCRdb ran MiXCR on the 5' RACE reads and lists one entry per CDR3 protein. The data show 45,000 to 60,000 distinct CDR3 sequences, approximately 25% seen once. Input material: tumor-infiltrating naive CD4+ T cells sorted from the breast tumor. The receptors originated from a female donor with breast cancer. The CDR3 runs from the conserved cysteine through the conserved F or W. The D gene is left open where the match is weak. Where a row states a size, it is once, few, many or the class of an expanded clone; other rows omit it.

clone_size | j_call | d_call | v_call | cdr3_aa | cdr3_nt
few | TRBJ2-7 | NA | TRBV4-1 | CASSQDPGQSYEQYF | TGCGCCAGCAGCCAAGATCCAGGACAGAGCTACGAGCAGTACTTC
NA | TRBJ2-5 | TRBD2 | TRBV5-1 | CASRLQTSGTETQYF | TGCGCCAGCAGATTACAGACTAGCGGGACCGAGACCCAGTACTTC
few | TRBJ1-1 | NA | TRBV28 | CASSFPSGRGTEAFF | TGTGCCAGCAGTTTCCCATCGGGGAGAGGCACTGAAGCTTTCTTT
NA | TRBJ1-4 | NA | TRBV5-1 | CASSLGSANEKLFF | TGCGCCAGCAGCTTGGGAAGCGCTAATGAAAAACTGTTTTTT
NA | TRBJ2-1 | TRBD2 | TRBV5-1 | CASSTGLAGANEQFF | TGCGCCAGCAGCACCGGACTAGCGGGGGCCAATGAGCAGTTCTTC
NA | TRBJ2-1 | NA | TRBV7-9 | CASSVSRRGFGEQFF | TGTGCCAGCAGCGTAAGCCGGAGGGGATTTGGTGAGCAGTTCTTC
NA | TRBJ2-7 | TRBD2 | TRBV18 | CASSPPARLAGKYEQYF | TGTGCCAGCTCACCACCTGCCCGACTAGCGGGAAAGTACGAGCAGTACTTC
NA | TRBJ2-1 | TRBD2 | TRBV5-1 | CASSLASSGPNNEQFF | TGCGCCAGCAGCTTGGCGTCTAGCGGGCCTAACAATGAGCAGTTCTTC
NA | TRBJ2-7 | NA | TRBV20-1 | CSAQLGSHEQYF | TGCAGTGCCCAATTAGGATCCCACGAGCAGTACTTC
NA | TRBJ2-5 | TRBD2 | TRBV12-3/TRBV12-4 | CASSSLAGGIGETQYF | TGTGCCAGCAGTTCCCTAGCGGGAGGGATAGGAGAGACCCAGTACTTC
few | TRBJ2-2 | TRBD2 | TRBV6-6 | CASSYGTTFGELFF | TGTGCCAGCAGTTACGGGACTACTTTCGGGGAGCTGTTTTTT
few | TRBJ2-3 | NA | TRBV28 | CALEGRTDTQYF | TGTGCACTCGAGGGAAGAACAGATACGCAGTATTTT
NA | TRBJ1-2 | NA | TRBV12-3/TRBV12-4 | CASSLSSDRSYGYTF | TGTGCCAGCAGTTTATCCTCGGACAGATCCTATGGCTACACCTTC
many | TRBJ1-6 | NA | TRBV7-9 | CASSLGAGGGTNSPLHF | TGTGCCAGCAGCTTAGGAGCCGGTGGGGGGACGAATTCACCCCTCCACTTT
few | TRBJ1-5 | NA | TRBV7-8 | CASSLARADQPQHF | TGTGCCAGCAGCTTAGCACGTGCGGATCAGCCCCAGCATTTT
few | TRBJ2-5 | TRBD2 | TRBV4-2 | CASSQAGGGRASETQYF | TGTGCCAGCAGCCAAGCGGGTGGCGGGAGGGCCTCAGAGACCCAGTACTTC
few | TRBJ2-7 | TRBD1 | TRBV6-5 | CASSYRGTGNDEQYF | TGTGCCAGCAGTTACCGAGGGACAGGGAACGACGAGCAGTACTTC
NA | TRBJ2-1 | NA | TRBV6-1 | CASSEYPTSEQFF | TGTGCCAGCAGTGAATACCCTACCTCTGAGCAGTTCTTC
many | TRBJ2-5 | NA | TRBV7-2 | CASSLGRVLGETQYF | TGTGCCAGCAGCTTAGGGCGGGTCCTCGGAGAGACCCAGTACTTC
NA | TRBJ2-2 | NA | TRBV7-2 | CASRGTNTGELFF | TGTGCCAGCCGCGGCACGAACACCGGGGAGCTGTTTTTT
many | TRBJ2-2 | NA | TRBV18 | CASSPREATLGTGELFF | TGTGCCAGCTCACCACGGGAAGCTACCCTGGGCACCGGGGAGCTGTTTTTT
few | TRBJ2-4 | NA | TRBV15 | CATGRAFENIQYF | TGTGCCACCGGAAGGGCCTTCGAAAACATTCAGTACTTC
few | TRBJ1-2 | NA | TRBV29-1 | CSEETVSGGYTF | TGCAGCGAGGAGACAGTCTCGGGTGGCTACACCTTC
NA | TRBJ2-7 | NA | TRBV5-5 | CASSLWSGSEQYF | TGTGCCAGCAGCTTGTGGAGCGGGTCGGAGCAGTACTTC
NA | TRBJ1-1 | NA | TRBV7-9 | CASSLSAPKNTEAFF | TGTGCCAGCAGCTTGAGTGCCCCTAAGAACACTGAAGCTTTCTTT
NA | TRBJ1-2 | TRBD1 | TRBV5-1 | CASSYDGTGYGYTF | TGCGCCAGCAGTTATGATGGGACAGGCTATGGCTACACCTTC
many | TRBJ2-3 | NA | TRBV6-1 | CASRRVPGTDTQYF | TGTGCCAGCAGACGGGTCCCTGGCACAGATACGCAGTATTTT
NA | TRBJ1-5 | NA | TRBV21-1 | CASSKNGQDNQPQHF | TGTGCCAGCAGCAAAAACGGGCAGGACAATCAGCCCCAGCATTTT
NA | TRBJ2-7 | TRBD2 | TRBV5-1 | CASSIGSLAGNYEQYF | TGCGCCAGCAGCATCGGGTCGCTAGCGGGGAACTACGAGCAGTACTTC
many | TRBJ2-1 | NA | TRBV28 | CASSLNNEQFF | TGTGCCAGCAGTTTGAATAATGAGCAGTTCTTC
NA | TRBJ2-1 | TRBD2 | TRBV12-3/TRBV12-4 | CASRHGTSGHSYNEQFF | TGTGCCAGCAGGCATGGGACTAGCGGGCACTCCTACAATGAGCAGTTCTTC
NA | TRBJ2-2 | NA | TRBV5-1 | CASSEEGAGKLFF | TGCGCCAGCAGTGAGGAGGGAGCTGGGAAGCTGTTTTTT
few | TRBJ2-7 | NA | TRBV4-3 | CASSQEPSGYTYEQYF | TGCGCCAGCAGCCAAGAACCCTCAGGGTACACCTACGAGCAGTACTTC
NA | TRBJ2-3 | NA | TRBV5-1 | CASTLNQEDTQYF | TGCGCCAGCACGCTGAATCAGGAAGATACGCAGTATTTT
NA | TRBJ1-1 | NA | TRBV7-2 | CASLRSQMNTEAFF | TGTGCCAGCCTACGAAGCCAGATGAACACTGAAGCTTTCTTT
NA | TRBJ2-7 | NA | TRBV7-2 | CASSFGADPYEQYF | TGTGCCAGCAGCTTCGGGGCAGATCCCTACGAGCAGTACTTC
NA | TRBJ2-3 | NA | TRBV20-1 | CSVPVAGRLTDTQYF | TGCAGTGTTCCCGTGGCGGGTCGTCTCACAGATACGCAGTATTTT
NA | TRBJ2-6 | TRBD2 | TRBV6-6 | CASRPSGTSGANVLTF | TGTGCCAGCAGACCTAGCGGGACTTCTGGGGCCAACGTCCTGACTTTC
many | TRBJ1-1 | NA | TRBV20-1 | CSARGHPVGLNTEAFF | TGCAGTGCTAGAGGCCACCCAGTGGGGTTGAACACTGAAGCTTTCTTT
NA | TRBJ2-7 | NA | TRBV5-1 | CASSLGGGPHEQYF | TGCGCCAGCAGCTTGGGAGGAGGCCCCCACGAGCAGTACTTC
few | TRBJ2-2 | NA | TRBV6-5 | CASSYSKRATNTGELFF | TGTGCCAGCAGTTACTCGAAGAGGGCCACGAACACCGGGGAGCTGTTTTTT
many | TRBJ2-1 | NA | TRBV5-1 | CASSLVQGSYNEQFF | TGCGCCAGCAGCTTGGTCCAGGGCTCCTACAATGAGCAGTTCTTC
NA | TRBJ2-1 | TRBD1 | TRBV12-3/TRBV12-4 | CASSLPGTGHDEQFF | TGTGCCAGCAGTCTTCCCGGGACAGGTCACGATGAGCAGTTCTTC
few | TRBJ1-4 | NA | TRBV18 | CASSPSRSEKLFF | TGTGCCAGCTCACCCTCACGGTCAGAAAAACTGTTTTTT
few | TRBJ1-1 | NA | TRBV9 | CASSVEQNTEAFF | TGTGCCAGCAGCGTAGAACAGAACACTGAAGCTTTCTTT
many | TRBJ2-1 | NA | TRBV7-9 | CASSLKANLGPDYNEQFF | TGTGCCAGCAGCCTCAAGGCTAATTTGGGGCCGGACTACAATGAGCAGTTCTTC
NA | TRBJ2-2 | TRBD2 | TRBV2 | CASIRTSSAGELFF | TGTGCCAGCATTCGGACTAGTTCGGCCGGGGAGCTGTTTTTT
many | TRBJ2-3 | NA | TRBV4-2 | CASSQDTRTDTQYF | TGTGCCAGCAGCCAAGATACCCGCACAGATACGCAGTATTTT
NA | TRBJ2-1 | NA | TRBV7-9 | CASSLDPTYNEQFF | TGTGCCAGCAGTCTGGACCCTACCTACAATGAGCAGTTCTTC
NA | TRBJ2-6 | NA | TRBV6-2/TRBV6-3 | CATVGPGANVLTF | TGTGCCACCGTCGGCCCTGGGGCCAACGTCCTGACTTTC
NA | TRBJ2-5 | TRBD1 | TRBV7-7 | CASSPRTGQETQYF | TGTGCTAGCAGCCCCCGGACAGGCCAAGAGACCCAGTACTTC